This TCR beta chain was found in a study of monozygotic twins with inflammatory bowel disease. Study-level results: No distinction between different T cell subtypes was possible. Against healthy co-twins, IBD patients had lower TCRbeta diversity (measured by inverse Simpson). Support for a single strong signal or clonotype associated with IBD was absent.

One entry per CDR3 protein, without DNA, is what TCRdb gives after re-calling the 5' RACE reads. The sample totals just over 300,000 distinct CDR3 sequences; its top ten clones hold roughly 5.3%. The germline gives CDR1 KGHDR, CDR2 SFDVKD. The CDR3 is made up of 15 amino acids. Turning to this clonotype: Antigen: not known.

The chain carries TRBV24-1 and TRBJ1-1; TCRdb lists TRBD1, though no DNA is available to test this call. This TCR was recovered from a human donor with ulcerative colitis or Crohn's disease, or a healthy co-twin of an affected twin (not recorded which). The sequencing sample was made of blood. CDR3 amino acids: CATSGTGEEDTEAFF.